These 22 T cell receptor beta chains were all obtained from the same sample, sequenced in a study of cytomegalovirus exposure and HLA in healthy donors. This PCR relied on a set of 60 Vbeta primers and 13 Jbeta primers. Measured with immunoSEQ multiplex PCR; TCRdb has only the in-frame clones, and not every one. Among over 130,000 clones listed, 82% were seen once. Sequencing input: PBMCs. The receptors originated from a male donor in good health and CMV-seronegative.

The V gene is TRBV7-2, the J gene TRBJ2-4; D unresolved. The germline V gene has CDR1 SGHTA and CDR2 FQGNSA. Trimming cost V 1 base and J 0 bases, with 13 bases left between them. The CDR3 runs 17 residues. The CDR3 reads CASSLDSSVLAKNIQYF. CDR3 bases: TGTGCCAGCAGCTTAGACTCAAGCGTACTAGCCAAAAACATTCAGTACTTC. The full variable domain, its missing parts supplied by reference TRBV7-2 and TRBJ2-4, is GAGVSQSPSNKVTEKGKDVELRCDPISGHTALYWYRQSLGQGLEFLIYFQGNSAPDKSGLPSDRFSAERTGGSVSTLTIQRTQQEDSAVYLCASSLDSSVLAKNIQYFGAGTRLSVL.

This chain uses TRBV5-5 with TRBJ2-6; perhaps TRBD2 as D (6 bases). CDR1 is SGHKS, CDR2 YYEKEE, per germline (reference sequence). This CDR3 has 18 residues. V lost 0 bases to trimming and J lost 0 bases, with 13 bases between them. The CDR3 protein is CASSLAPRGSSGANVLTF. The CDR3 DNA reads TGTGCCAGCAGCTTGGCCCCTCGGGGGTCCTCTGGGGCCAACGTCCTGACTTTC. Based on the CDR3 plus reference TRBV5-5 and TRBJ2-6, the full variable domain is DAGVTQSPTHLIKTRGQQVTLRCSPISGHKSVSWYQQVLGQGPQFIFQYYEKEERGRGNFPDRFSARQFPNYSSELNVNALLLGDSALYLCASSLAPRGSSGANVLTFGAGSRLTVL.

The chain links TRBV12-5 to TRBJ2-3; no clear D. CDR3 size: 14 residues. The germline V gene has CDR1 LGHNT and CDR2 FRNRAP. V lost 2 bases to trimming and J lost 1 base, with 7 bases between them. The DNA for the CDR3 is TGTGCTAGTGGTTTGCAAGGAGGCACAGATACGCAGTATTTT. Its protein product is CASGLQGGTDTQYF.

In the case of this clone: The junction differs from germline at one of its ends, possibly a read error. The V gene is TRBV6-6, the J gene TRBJ2-7; D might be TRBD2 (7 bases). Germline lookup yields CDR1 MNHNY and CDR2 SVGAGI (reference sequence). The CDR3 is 13 amino acids. The CDR3 spells CASRVLGEGGPHF. In DNA, the CDR3 is TGTGCCAGCAGGGTCCTAGGGGAGGGGGGTCCCCACTTC.

This sequence joins TRBV9 and TRBJ2-6; tentatively, D is TRBD1 (5 bases). Germline lookup yields CDR1 SGDLS and CDR2 YYNGEE. The CDR3 sequence is 15 residues long. Trimming took 4 bases from V and 2 from J, leaving 10 bases between them. CDR3: CASSPQGTGANVLTF. For the CDR3, the DNA is TGTGCCAGCAGCCCCCAGGGAACTGGGGCCAACGTCCTGACTTTC.

The V and J genes are TRBV28 and TRBJ2-2; tentatively, D is TRBD1 (5 bases). V gave up 1 base and J gave up 5 bases, with 17 bases separating them. Germline V gives CDR1 MDHEN, CDR2 SYDVKM. This CDR3 is built from 17 residues. The CDR3 DNA follows: TGTGCCAGCAGTTTATTCCGTTCAGGGTCTCGAACCGGGGAGCTGTTTTTT. Its protein product is CASSLFRSGSRTGELFF.

CDR3 in amino acids: CASSLGGGTGMNQPQHF. CDR3 bases: TGTGCCAGCAGCTTAGGTGGAGGCACAGGGATGAATCAGCCCCAGCATTTT. V gene TRBV7-2 combines with J gene TRBJ1-5; D might be TRBD1 (6 bases). V dropped 1 base and J dropped 4 bases, with 17 bases sitting between them. The CDR3 is 17 amino acids. CDR1 SGHTA and CDR2 FQGNSA come from the germline V gene.

The rearrangement uses TRBV11-1 and TRBJ2-1, with TRBD2 matching over 9 bases. Losses at the gene ends were 0 bases for V and 6 bases for J; bases not matched to a gene: 12. Germline assignment: CDR1 SGHAT and CDR2 FQDESV (reference sequence). There are 18 residues in the CDR3. The CDR3 coding sequence is TGTGCCAGCAGCTTAGCAGGTCCCGGCGGGAGGGCCGTCAATGAGCAGTTCTTC. This sequence encodes CASSLAGPGGRAVNEQFF.

V usage is TRBV30 and J usage is TRBJ2-3; possibly TRBD2 for D (6 bases). The V and J ends lost 0 bases and 5 bases respectively, with 9 bases between them. In germline, CDR1 is GTSNPN, CDR2 SVGIG (reference sequence). CDR3 length: 13 residues. In nucleotides, the CDR3 is TGTGCCTGGAGTGTACAGGAGGGAGATACGCAGTATTTT. It is translated as CAWSVQEGDTQYF.

The chain links TRBV15 to TRBJ2-2; D gene uncertain. Between the trimmed V and J ends, which lost 0 bases and 6 bases, there was a span of 5 bases. Germline CDR1 reads LNHNV; CDR2 reads YYDKDF (reference sequence). The CDR3 runs 13 residues. The CDR3 sequence is CATSREAAGELFF. The CDR3 nucleotides read TGTGCCACCAGCAGAGAGGCAGCCGGGGAGCTGTTTTTT.

The sample holds a few counts of this clone. V and J are TRBV28 and TRBJ1-1; D gene ambiguous. Germline V lookup: CDR1 MDHEN, CDR2 SYDVKM. This CDR3 has 14 amino acids. V gave up 7 bases and J gave up 3 bases, with 15 bases separating them. The CDR3 nucleotides are TGTGCCAGCACCATTCAGACCCGGGACACTGAAGCTTTCTTT. As protein: CASTIQTRDTEAFF.

The J gene is TRBJ2-3, the V gene TRBV19, with 8 bases aligning to TRBD2. Germline trimming cut 2 bases from V and 4 bases from J; bases unmatched to any gene: 5. There are 15 residues in the CDR3. The germline V gene has CDR1 LNHDA and CDR2 SQIVND (reference sequence). The CDR3 nucleotides are TGTGCCAGTAGTATATTTGCGGGAGGATCAGATACGCAGTATTTT. This encodes CASSIFAGGSDTQYF.

The chain couples TRBV7-2 to TRBJ1-3; a weak D match, TRBD1 (5 bases). Trimming removed 5 bases from V and 1 base from J, with 15 bases in between. The CDR3 extends over 16 amino acids. CDR1 and CDR2 from the germline V gene are SGHTA and FQGNSA. The CDR3 here is CASSAGPRFSGNTIYF. CDR3 nucleotides: TGTGCCAGCAGCGCGGGACCTCGCTTTTCTGGAAACACCATATATTTT.

The chain uses TRBV27 and TRBJ2-5, with 7 bases that match TRBD2. The J call is in doubt because the DNA end fits TRBJ2-7 better. This CDR3 contains 15 residues. Germline V CDR1 and CDR2: MNHEY, SMNVEV (reference sequence). The CDR3 spells CASSFGGGSIYEQYF. Written as DNA, the CDR3 is TGTGCCAGCAGCTTTGGCGGCGGGAGTATCTACGAGCAGTACTTC.

The J gene is TRBJ2-2, the V gene TRBV7-9, with 10 nucleotides matching TRBD2. In germline, CDR1 is SEHNR, CDR2 FQNEAQ (reference sequence). The CDR3 length is 16 residues. The junction had 5 bases not matched to a gene; V was cut back by 5 bases and J by 2 bases. The CDR3 DNA reads TGTGCCAGCAGCACTCGGACTAGCGGAAACACCGGGGAGCTGTTTTTT. Translation: CASSTRTSGNTGELFF.

The CDR3 DNA follows: TGTGCCAGCAACTATCCCTTTAGTGAGCAGTTCTTC. This sequence encodes CASNYPFSEQFF. The chain recombines TRBV6-5 with TRBJ2-1; D is unclear. Germline lookup yields CDR1 MNHEY and CDR2 SVGAGI. This CDR3 comprises 12 residues. The V end lost 7 bases, the J end lost 9 bases, and 13 bases lay between the germline ends.

The chain links TRBV4-3 to TRBJ2-3; TRBD2 agrees at 7 bases. This CDR3 is 17 amino acids long. The V gene's germline CDR1 is LGHNA and CDR2 YSLEER. The V gene end was trimmed by 1 base and the J gene end by 4 bases; junction bases not matched to a gene: 11. CDR3: CASSQAAWRGSADTQYF. CDR3 sequence (DNA): TGCGCCAGCAGCCAAGCAGCTTGGCGCGGGAGCGCAGATACGCAGTATTTT.

The chain has TRBV13 and TRBJ2-7; D might be TRBD1 (5 bases). Trimming took 6 bases from V and 6 from J, leaving 15 bases between them. The germline V gene has CDR1 PRHDT and CDR2 FYEKMQ (reference sequence). The CDR3 length is 13 residues. CDR3 sequence (DNA): TGTGCCAGCAGTCGGGCCCCCAGGGTCGAGCAGTACTTC. As protein: CASSRAPRVEQYF.

This clone occurred once. The rearrangement joins TRBV13 to TRBJ2-3; 9 positions match TRBD2. CDR1 and CDR2 from the germline V gene are PRHDT and FYEKMQ (reference sequence). The junction had 9 bases not matched to a gene; V was cut back by 8 bases and J by 3 bases. This CDR3 is built from 15 residues. In nucleotides, the CDR3 is TGTGCCAGCGCCCTAGCGGGAAAGGTAACAGATACGCAGTATTTT. This translates into CASALAGKVTDTQYF.

The rearrangement uses TRBV5-5 and TRBJ2-3; 7 bases are shared with TRBD1. Germline loops: CDR1 SGHKS, CDR2 YYEKEE (reference sequence). This CDR3 has 14 residues. V lost 0 bases, J lost 6 bases, and 4 bases stayed unmatched. CDR3 sequence reads: CASSLGQGSDTQYF. In nucleotides, the CDR3 is TGTGCCAGCAGCTTGGGACAGGGATCCGATACGCAGTATTTT.

This chain uses TRBV7-2 with TRBJ2-7, with TRBD2 identical over 9 bases. J gave up 1 base and V 3 bases, and 4 bases lay outside the gene matches. The CDR3 is 15 amino acids. CDR1 SGHTA and CDR2 FQGNSA come from the germline V gene. This CDR3 reads CASSFPSGRSYEQYF. CDR3 DNA sequence: TGTGCCAGCAGCTTCCCAAGCGGGAGGTCCTACGAGCAGTACTTC.

The chain combines TRBV7-3 with TRBJ2-1; 11 bases are a match to TRBD2. This CDR3 has 15 residues. Germline V lookup: CDR1 SGHTA, CDR2 FQGTGA. Trimming at V came to 5 bases and at J to 3 bases, leaving 3 bases not matched to a gene. This CDR3 reads CASSAGLAVYNEQFF. The CDR3 DNA sequence: TGTGCCAGCAGCGCGGGACTAGCGGTCTACAATGAGCAGTTCTTC. Supplemented by reference TRBV7-3 and TRBJ2-1, the full variable domain reads GAGVSQTPSNKVTEKGKYVELRCDPISGHTALYWYRQSLGQGPEFLIYFQGTGAADDSGLPNDRFFAVRPEGSVSTLKIQRTERGDSAVYLCASSAGLAVYNEQFFGPGTRLTVL.